This T cell receptor beta chain comes out of a study of cytomegalovirus exposure and HLA in healthy donors (TCRdb year 2017). About the full investigation: In an earlier analysis of under 750 of the donors, 276 Gb of sequence data and roughly 100 million unique TCR beta sequences from roughly 180 million T cells were reported. Donor age, sex, ethnicity and CMV serostatus were compiled together with the repertoire data. Rather than using new phenotypic data, the later analysis identified candidate immune exposures from TCR beta sequences and from how often those sequences occurred across donors. Of the roughly 410 genotyped donors, approximately 81% were placed in the genetic ancestry cluster associated with self-reported Caucasian donors. Five DR-DQ haplotypes were treated as single units for association and clustering because of strong linkage in the cohort. Class I and class II HLA loci were covered by the typing at four-digit resolution. The study combined high-throughput TCR immunosequencing, statistical association of individual TCRs with disease status, and machine learning to predict cytomegalovirus infection status. The aim of the study was to test whether cataloging public T cell receptors could identify signatures of past pathogen exposure. An early release covering 550 to 700 HLA-typed donors comprised 300 to 350 gigabases of sequencing data and around 85 million unique TCR sequences. In addition to the first cohort of several hundred subjects, a separate validation cohort of 100 to 150 different subjects was used. A later analysis re-analyzed previously published TCR beta repertoires from approximately 670 donors and added high-resolution HLA genotyping to study TCR occurrence patterns. Across about 380 genotyped donors of the cohort, an average of about 250,000 unique TCR beta nucleotide sequences per donor were sequenced, and roughly a sixth of those sequences were non-productive. Typing coverage differed by locus: A, B, C, DRB1 and DQB1 were typed in about 620-640 donors, DQA1 in about 560, DPA1 in approximately 600, and DPB1 in just under 480. An earlier analysis of 587 of the donors used high-throughput TCR beta sequencing to judge whether each TCR beta V gene segment behaved as functional or pseudogenic. In a later genetic analysis, genome-wide SNP genotypes for about three fifths of the roughly 670 donors were used, and that subset was treated as a discovery cohort. Every discovery cohort repertoire had been produced on one sequencing platform. The study profiled the T cell repertoires of 666 subjects by immunosequencing and related them to cytomegalovirus serostatus. What the study reported, not specific to this receptor: A cluster of highly shared sequence variants was judged likely to represent a technical artifact of the sequencing pipeline. In a later analysis, 16,951 TCR beta sequences were associated with specific HLA alleles at a false discovery rate of 0.05. The 87-base-pair reads could not distinguish some IMGT-functional V segments, including TRBV6-2 and TRBV6-3, so those segments were excluded. Because HLA typing was unavailable for some donors at each locus, only the typed subset was used in association tests. Compared with equally common non-associated chains, HLA-associated TCR beta chains in a later analysis were more clonally expanded and had lower generation probabilities. This cohort had only TCR beta chains sequenced, and the lack of alpha or paired-chain data limited which features could be detected. The only immune exposure information available for the cohort was CMV serostatus. According to a later analysis, parvovirus B19, influenza, CMV and Epstein-Barr virus appeared linked to several top co-occurrence clusters. Over 15 rarely observed V segments, including chromosome 9 orphons, were excluded from the earlier analysis of about 610 of the donors because counts were too low. A later analysis found that most CMV-associated TCR beta chains appeared HLA-restricted, with HLA associations seemingly driven largely by CMV exposure. A further reported finding was that TCR beta sequences accurately predicted the HLA-A and HLA-B alleles for most subjects in the first cohort. In an earlier analysis of 587 of the donors, most TCR beta V segments appeared in productive rearrangements about 90% or about 30% of the time, broadly matching IMGT annotations. According to a later genetic analysis, donors in an Asian-associated ancestry cluster had fewer N-insertions in productive TCRs than the approximately 610-donor mean. A total of fewer than 200 TCR beta chains were listed by the study as associated with cytomegalovirus. Linkage disequilibrium might explain the correlated functional status among segregating V segments, but an unknown experimental factor could not be ruled out. The authors suggested that the approach could potentially be generalized to other disease states and immunological phenotypes. Most TCR sequences were seen in very few donors, while some public TCRs were found in many individuals. According to a later analysis, TCR association rates differed among HLA loci, with DRB1 alleles showing the most associated TCRs and HLA-C alleles showing the fewest. A later genetic analysis associated a missense DCLRE1C variant with V-gene and J-gene trimming of TCR beta chains, and an independent cohort replicated the association. A few of the identified cytomegalovirus-associated TCR beta chains were confirmed in vitro to be specific for cytomegalovirus antigens. Assigning TCR associations to individual alleles was difficult when HLA alleles, especially DR and DQ, strongly co-occurred. The presence/absence analyses assumed that sequencing depth was roughly uniform across donors, and that assumption may not be true. In both the original and validation cohorts, the classifier was reported to diagnose cytomegalovirus status with high specificity and sensitivity.

The cohort was made up of about 610 healthy bone marrow donors. At the time of sampling, every cohort member was nominally healthy, though immune exposures that went unrecorded were likely present. CMV serostatus was positive for 289 and negative for about 50% of the roughly 700 cohort members, and was not recorded for this donor. A peripheral blood sample was provided by each donor, and peripheral blood mononuclear cells were used for TCR beta sequencing. The Qiagen DNeasy Blood Extraction Kit was used to extract genomic DNA from the blood cell samples. In its sample, this clone was seen a few times. The antigen this receptor binds is unknown. No quality values exist for individual bases; no much larger clone is one base distant. Compared with germline, V lacks 5 bases and J lacks 4 bases; bases without a gene match: 14. The CDR3 goes from the cysteine to the phenylalanine over 15 residues. Here the CDR3 DNA is all that survives: 45 bases in frame from base 1. CDR1 and CDR2 were assigned from the germline V gene as SQVTM and ANQGSEA.

Library prep was done by the immunoSEQ multiplex PCR assay. For the multiplex PCR, a mixture combining 60 forward primers for TCR Vbeta segments and 13 reverse primers for TCR Jbeta segments was used. Amplification of the CDR3 region of rearranged TCR beta genes was performed with a multiplex PCR assay on genomic DNA. On the Illumina HiSeq System, the amplified TCR beta libraries were sequenced as 87-base-pair reads. From the authors' description of their analysis: Across the 666 repertoires, a later analysis counted some 80 million unique TCR beta chains, 8.5 million to 12 million of which were shared by at least two donors. A nearest-neighbor algorithm error-corrected the raw reads and collapsed the reads into unique sequences, merging closely related sequences to remove PCR and sequencing errors. CDR3 sequences were aligned to IMGT reference sequences to assign V, D and J gene segments. For a sequence to be retained, a match of at least six nucleotides to both a V gene segment and a J gene segment was required. A rearrangement was called productive if the CDR3 had no stop codons and remained in frame with V and J, and every other rearrangement was called non-productive. Following IMGT convention, CDR3 was defined as the stretch from the second conserved V-encoded cysteine up to the conserved J-encoded phenylalanine. The earlier analysis of 500 to 600 of the donors excluded sequences that lacked an unambiguous match to a single V gene segment. In an earlier analysis of roughly 500 of the donors, V segments were called functional above 56.7% productive rearrangements and were called segregating when the between-donor standard deviation exceeded 5%. A statistical classification framework was developed to diagnose cytomegalovirus status using the catalog of TCR beta chain sequences. A later analysis assigned V and J genes by comparing TCR nucleotide sequences with IMGT/GENE-DB human TR gene sequences. The TCRdist pipeline was used in a later analysis to assign CDR3 sequences and most-parsimonious VDJ recombination scenarios. In a later analysis, every TCR beta chain was defined by the combination of its CDR3 amino acid sequence and its V-gene family, and reads without a unique V-gene family were dropped. A later analysis removed several hundred highly shared, low-generation-probability nucleotide sequences to deal with suspected cross-contamination and a sequencing artifact. For each public chain, a later analysis derived a clonal expansion index from normalized ranks of inferred template counts within each repertoire. Generation probabilities in a later analysis came from a VDJ recombination model fitted to out-of-frame rearrangements, and those results were checked against IGoR. Hypergeometric tests were used in a later analysis to score TCR-TCR, TCR-HLA and TCR-CMV co-occurrence, with a repertoire-size bias correction applied to the TCR pairs. To estimate false discovery rates, a later analysis permuted the HLA or CMV assignments 20 times. In a later analysis, co-occurring TCRs were grouped with DBSCAN, and TCRdist sequence similarity was added when clustering was performed within HLA-allele-positive subsets. Repertoires with fewer than 30,000 or more than 120,000 public chains were left out of co-occurrence clustering, as were a handful of repertoires with anomalous nucleotide sharing. TCRdb stores this immuneACCESS table with in-frame sequences only. Part of the clones is absent; in the studies checked, under half of the shortfall reflects unresolved V genes, and no reason is known for the rest. V and J calls and clone size are copied from that table; D and trimming were computed from the DNA. This sample comprises 110,000 or so clones, about 80% of them detected only once. Together, the top ten hold more than 2% of the sample.

The TCR sequence derives from a human donor in good health. This chain joins TRBV29-1 to TRBJ2-7; 7 bases in between match TRBD1. The source material was PBMCs. CDR3 region: CSVQFPNRGPYEQYF. The DNA is TGCAGCGTTCAATTCCCTAACAGGGGCCCGTACGAGCAGTACTTC.